Each of the 3 T cell receptor beta chains below was sequenced from the same sample in a study of Ad26.COV2.S vaccination and SARS-CoV-2 variants. Treatment defined: 15 to 20 received Ad26.COV2.S at low or high dose, single or two shots; 5 received placebo; per-sample allocation not given. Sampling was done on day 63 after the first vaccine or placebo injection. Assay used: immunoSEQ multiplex PCR; TCRdb lists only in-frame clones, some missing. The repertoire holds about 350,000 clones, with 80% to 90% as singletons. Sequencing was performed on peripheral blood, taken in a trial of Ad26.COV2.S vaccine versus placebo. These receptors were collected from a person aged 18-65 years who received the Ad26.COV2.S COVID-19 vaccine or a placebo.

The rearrangement links TRBV19 to TRBJ2-7; 12 bases match TRBD2. J was trimmed by 3 bases and V by 3 bases; bases with no gene match: 6. CDR1 and CDR2 (germline): LNHDA, SQIVND (reference sequence). The CDR3 has 16 residues. CDR3 residues: CASSMSGLAGVYEQYF. CDR3 nucleotide sequence: TGTGCCAGTAGTATGTCGGGACTAGCGGGCGTCTACGAGCAGTACTTC.

In its sample, this clone was seen a few times. The chain joins TRBV10-3 to TRBJ2-7; D unclear. Germline V gives CDR1 ENHRY, CDR2 SYGVKD. Trimming removed 2 bases from V and 4 bases from J, with 6 bases in between. The CDR3 extends over 12 amino acids. Here the CDR3 DNA reads TGTGCCATCAGTGAGCACGAATACGAGCAGTACTTC. It specifies CAISEHEYEQYF.

A few counts support this clone. Other DNA sequences within the sample encode an identical CDR3. V is TRBV9 and J is TRBJ1-1, with D perhaps matching TRBD1 (6 bases). From germline, CDR1 is SGDLS and CDR2 YYNGEE. The CDR3 has 13 amino acids. Trimming pared 3 bases from V and 4 bases from J, leaving 10 bases between. Here the CDR3 reads CASSAGDGTEAFF. As DNA, the CDR3 is TGTGCCAGCAGCGCAGGGGATGGCACTGAAGCTTTCTTT.